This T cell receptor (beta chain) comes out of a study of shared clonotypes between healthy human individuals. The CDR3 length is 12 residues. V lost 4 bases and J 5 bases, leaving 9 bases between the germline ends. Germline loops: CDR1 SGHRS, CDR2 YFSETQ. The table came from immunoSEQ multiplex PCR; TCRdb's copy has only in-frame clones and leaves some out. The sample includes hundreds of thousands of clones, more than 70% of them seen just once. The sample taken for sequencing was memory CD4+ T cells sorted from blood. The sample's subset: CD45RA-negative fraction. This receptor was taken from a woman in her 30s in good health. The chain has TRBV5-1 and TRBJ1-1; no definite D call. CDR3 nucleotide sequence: TGCGCCAGCAGCCAGACTACGACTGAAGCTTTCTTT. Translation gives CASSQTTTEAFF.